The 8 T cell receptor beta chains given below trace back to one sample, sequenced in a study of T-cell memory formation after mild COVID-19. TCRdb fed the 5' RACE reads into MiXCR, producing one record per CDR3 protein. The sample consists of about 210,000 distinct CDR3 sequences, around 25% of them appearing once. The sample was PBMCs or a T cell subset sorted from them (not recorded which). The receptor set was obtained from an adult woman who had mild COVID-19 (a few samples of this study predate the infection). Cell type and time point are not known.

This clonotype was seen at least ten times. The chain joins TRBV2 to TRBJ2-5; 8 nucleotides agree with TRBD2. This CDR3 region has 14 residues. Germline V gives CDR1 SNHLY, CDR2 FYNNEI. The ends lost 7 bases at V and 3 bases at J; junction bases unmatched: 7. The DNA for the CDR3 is TGTGCCAGCACTCAAGCGGGGGCCGAAGAGACCCAGTACTTC. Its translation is CASTQAGAEETQYF.

The CDR3 DNA follows: TGTGCCAGCAGCCGAGAAACTAGCGGGAGTTGGTTCTTC. Translating gives CASSRETSGSWFF. The chain has TRBV27 and TRBJ2-1; 11 bases match TRBD2. V shed 6 bases, J shed 15 bases, and the junction held 10 bases outside the gene matches. This CDR3 contains 13 residues. The V gene's germline CDR1 is MNHEY and CDR2 SMNVEV (reference sequence).

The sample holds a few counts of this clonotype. CDR3 sequence reads: CASSLHSLPATQYF. The CDR3 DNA is TGTGCCAGCAGTCTACACTCATTGCCGGCTACGCAGTATTTT. This sequence joins TRBV13 and TRBJ2-3; D is uncertain. This CDR3 contains 14 residues. Germline CDR1 PRHDT, CDR2 FYEKMQ (reference sequence). The germline V and J ends were trimmed by 6 bases and 8 bases, with 18 bases remaining between them.

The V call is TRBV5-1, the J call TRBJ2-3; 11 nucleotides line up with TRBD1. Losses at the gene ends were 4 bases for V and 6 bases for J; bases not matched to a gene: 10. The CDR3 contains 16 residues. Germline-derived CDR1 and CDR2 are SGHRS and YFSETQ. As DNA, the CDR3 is TGCGCCAGCAGCGAAGCCGGGACAGGGGGTGCTGATACGCAGTATTTT. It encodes CASSEAGTGGADTQYF.

The CDR3 loop is CASSLRRNQETQYF. CDR3 nucleotides: TGTGCCAGCAGCCTTCGCAGGAACCAAGAGACCCAGTACTTC. V is TRBV7-9 and J is TRBJ2-5; no definite D call. Germline V gene data show CDR1 as SEHNR and CDR2 as FQNEAQ (reference sequence). This CDR3 contains 14 residues. V dropped 5 bases and J dropped 0 bases, with 10 bases sitting between them.

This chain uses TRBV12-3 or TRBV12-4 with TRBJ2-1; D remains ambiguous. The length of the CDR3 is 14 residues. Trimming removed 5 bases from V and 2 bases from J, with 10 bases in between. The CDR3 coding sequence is TGTGCCAGCAGTGCGGCCCTAACCTACAATGAGCAGTTCTTC. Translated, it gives CASSAALTYNEQFF.

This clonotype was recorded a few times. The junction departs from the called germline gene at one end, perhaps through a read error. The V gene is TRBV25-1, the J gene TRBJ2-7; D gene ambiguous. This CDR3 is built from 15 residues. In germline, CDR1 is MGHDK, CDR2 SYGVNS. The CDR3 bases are TGTGCCAGTAGTGCGCCCGGTCGACCTACCTACGAGCAGTACTTC. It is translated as CASSAPGRPTYEQYF.

CDR3 sequence (DNA): TGTGCCAGCAGTTCTCGAGGGACAGGAGTAACCGGGGAGCTGTTTTTT. Protein product: CASSSRGTGVTGELFF. The V and J genes are TRBV6-6 and TRBJ2-2, with 8 bases fitting TRBD1. CDR1 and CDR2 (germline): MNHNY, SVGAGI (reference sequence). The CDR3 has 16 amino acids. The V gene end was trimmed by 4 bases and the J gene end by 5 bases; junction bases not matched to a gene: 9.